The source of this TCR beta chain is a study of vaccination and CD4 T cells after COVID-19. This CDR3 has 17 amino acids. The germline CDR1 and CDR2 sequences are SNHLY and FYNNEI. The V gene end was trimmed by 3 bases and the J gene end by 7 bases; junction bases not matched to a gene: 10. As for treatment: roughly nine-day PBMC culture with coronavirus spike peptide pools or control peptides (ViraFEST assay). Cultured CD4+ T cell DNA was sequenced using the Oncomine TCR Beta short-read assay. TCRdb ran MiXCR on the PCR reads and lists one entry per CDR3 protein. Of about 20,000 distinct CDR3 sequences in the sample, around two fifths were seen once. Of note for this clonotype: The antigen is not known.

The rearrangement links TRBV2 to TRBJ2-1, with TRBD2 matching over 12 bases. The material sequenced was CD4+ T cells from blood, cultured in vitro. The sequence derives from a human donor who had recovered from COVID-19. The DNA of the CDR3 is TGTGCCAGCAGTGATCGGGCTAGCGGGAGGGCCAGGAATGAGCAGTTCTTC. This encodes CASSDRASGRARNEQFF.